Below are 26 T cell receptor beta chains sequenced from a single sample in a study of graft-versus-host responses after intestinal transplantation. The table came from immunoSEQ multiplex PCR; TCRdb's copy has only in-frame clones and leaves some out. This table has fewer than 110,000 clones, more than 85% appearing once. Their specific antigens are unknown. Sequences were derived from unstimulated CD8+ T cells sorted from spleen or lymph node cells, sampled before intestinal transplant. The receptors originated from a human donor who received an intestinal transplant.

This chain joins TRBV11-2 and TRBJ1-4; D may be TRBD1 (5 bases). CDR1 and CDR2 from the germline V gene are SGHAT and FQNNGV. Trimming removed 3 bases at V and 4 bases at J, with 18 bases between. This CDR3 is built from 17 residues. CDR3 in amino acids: CASSFPFSGTDNEKLFF. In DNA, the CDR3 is TGTGCCAGCAGCTTCCCCTTCTCCGGGACGGATAATGAAAAACTGTTTTTT.

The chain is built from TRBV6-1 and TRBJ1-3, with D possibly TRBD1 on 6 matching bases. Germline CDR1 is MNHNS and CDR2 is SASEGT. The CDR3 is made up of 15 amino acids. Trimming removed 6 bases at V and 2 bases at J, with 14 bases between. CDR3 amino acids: CASSFLGAPGNTIYF. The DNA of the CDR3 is TGTGCCAGCAGCTTTCTGGGGGCGCCTGGAAACACCATATATTTT.

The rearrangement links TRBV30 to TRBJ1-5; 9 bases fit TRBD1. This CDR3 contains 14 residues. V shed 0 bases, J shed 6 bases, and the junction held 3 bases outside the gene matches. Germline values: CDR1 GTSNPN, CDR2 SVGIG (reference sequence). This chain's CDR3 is CAWSVGTGIQPQHF. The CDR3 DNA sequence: TGTGCCTGGAGTGTAGGGACAGGGATTCAGCCCCAGCATTTT.

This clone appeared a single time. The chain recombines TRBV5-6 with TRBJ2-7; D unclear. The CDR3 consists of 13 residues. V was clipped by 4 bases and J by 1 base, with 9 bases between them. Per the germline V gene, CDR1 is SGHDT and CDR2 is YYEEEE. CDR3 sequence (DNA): TGTGCCAGCAGCCATACCGGGTCCTACGAGCAGTACTTC. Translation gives CASSHTGSYEQYF.

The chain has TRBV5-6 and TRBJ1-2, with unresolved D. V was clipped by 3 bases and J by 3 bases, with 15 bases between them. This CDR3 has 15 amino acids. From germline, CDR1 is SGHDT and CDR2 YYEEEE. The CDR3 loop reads CASSWRETDHYGYTF. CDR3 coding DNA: TGTGCCAGCAGCTGGAGAGAGACGGACCACTATGGCTACACCTTC.

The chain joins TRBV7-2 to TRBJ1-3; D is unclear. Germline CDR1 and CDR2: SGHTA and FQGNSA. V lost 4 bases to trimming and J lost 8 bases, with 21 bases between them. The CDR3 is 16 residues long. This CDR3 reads CASSSPPRVSRDTIYF. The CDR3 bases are TGTGCCAGCAGCTCCCCCCCACGGGTTTCCCGGGACACCATATATTTT.

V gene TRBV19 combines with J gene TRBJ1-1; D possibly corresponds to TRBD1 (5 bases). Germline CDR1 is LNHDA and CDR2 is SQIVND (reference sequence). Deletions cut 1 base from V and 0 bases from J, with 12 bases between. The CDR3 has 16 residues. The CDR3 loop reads CASSIGGTDMNTEAFF. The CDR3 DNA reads TGTGCCAGTAGTATAGGGGGGACCGATATGAACACTGAAGCTTTCTTT.

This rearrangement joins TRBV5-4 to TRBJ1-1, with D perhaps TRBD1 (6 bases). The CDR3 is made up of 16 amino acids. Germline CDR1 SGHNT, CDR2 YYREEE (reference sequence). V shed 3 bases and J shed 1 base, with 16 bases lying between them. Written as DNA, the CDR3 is TGTGCCAGCAGCTCCCCGGGACACCTTGAGAACACTGAAGCTTTCTTT. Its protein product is CASSSPGHLENTEAFF.

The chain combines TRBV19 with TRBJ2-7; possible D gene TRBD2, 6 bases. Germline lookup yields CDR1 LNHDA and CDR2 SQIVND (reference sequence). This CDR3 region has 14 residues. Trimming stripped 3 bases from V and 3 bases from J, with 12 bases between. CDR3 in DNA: TGTGCCAGTAGTATGGGAGGAGGGTACTACGAGCAGTACTTC. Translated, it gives CASSMGGGYYEQYF.

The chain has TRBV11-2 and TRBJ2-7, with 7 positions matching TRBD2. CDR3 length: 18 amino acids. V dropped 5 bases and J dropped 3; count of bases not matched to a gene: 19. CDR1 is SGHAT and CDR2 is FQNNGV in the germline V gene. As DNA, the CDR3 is TGTGCCAGCAGCCCAAGCAGCACCGGCGTGGGGGGGTACTACGAGCAGTACTTC. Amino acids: CASSPSSTGVGGYYEQYF.

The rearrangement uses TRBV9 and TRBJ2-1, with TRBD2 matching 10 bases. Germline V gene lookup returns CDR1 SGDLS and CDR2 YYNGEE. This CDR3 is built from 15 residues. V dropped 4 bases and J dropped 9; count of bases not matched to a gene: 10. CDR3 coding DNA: TGTGCCAGCAGCTCAAGCGGGGGGGCCGTGGTTGAGCAGTTCTTC. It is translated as CASSSSGGAVVEQFF.

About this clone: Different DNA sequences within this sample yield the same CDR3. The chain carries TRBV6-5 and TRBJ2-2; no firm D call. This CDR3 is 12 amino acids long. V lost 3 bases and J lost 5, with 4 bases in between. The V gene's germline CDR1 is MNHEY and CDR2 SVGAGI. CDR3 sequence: CASSYGTGELFF. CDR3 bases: TGTGCCAGCAGTTATGGTACCGGGGAGCTGTTTTTT.

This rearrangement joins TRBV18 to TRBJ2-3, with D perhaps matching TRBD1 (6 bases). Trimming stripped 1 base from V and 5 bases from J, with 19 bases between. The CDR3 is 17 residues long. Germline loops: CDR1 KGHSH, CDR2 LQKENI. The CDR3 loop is CASSPQDSTDSLDTQYF. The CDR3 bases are TGTGCCAGCTCACCACAGGACAGCACAGATTCCCTAGATACGCAGTATTTT.

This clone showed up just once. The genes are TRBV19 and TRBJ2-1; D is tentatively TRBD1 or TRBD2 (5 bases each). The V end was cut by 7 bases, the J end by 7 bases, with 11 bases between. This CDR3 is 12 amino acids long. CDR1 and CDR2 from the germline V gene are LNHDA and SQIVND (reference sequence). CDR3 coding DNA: TGTGCCAGTAAGGGGAGTATGAATGAGCAGTTCTTC. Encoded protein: CASKGSMNEQFF. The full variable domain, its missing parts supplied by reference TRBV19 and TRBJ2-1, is DGGITQSPKYLFRKEGQNVTLSCEQNLNHDAMYWYRQDPGQGLRLIYYSQIVNDFQKGDIAEGYSVSREKKESFPLTVTSAQKNPTAFYLCASKGSMNEQFFGPGTRLTVL.

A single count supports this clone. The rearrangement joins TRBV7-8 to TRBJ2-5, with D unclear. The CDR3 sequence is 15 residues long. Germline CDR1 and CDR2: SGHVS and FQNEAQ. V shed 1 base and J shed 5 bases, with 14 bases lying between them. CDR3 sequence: CASSLVRPFGETQYF. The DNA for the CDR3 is TGTGCCAGCAGCTTAGTGAGGCCTTTCGGGGAGACCCAGTACTTC.

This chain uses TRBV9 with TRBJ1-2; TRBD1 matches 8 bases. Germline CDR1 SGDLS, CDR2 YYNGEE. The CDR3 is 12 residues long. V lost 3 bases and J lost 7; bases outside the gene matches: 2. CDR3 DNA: TGTGCCAGCAGCGGGACAGGGTTTGGCTACACCTTC. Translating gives CASSGTGFGYTF. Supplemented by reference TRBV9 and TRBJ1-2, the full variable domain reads DSGVTQTPKHLITATGQRVTLRCSPRSGDLSVYWYQQSLDQGLQFLIQYYNGEERAKGNILERFSAQQFPDLHSELNLSSLELGDSALYFCASSGTGFGYTFGSGTRLTVV.

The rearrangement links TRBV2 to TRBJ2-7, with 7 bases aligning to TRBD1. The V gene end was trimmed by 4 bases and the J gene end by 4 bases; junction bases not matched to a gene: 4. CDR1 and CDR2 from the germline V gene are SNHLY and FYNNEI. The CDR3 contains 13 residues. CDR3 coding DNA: TGTGCCAGCAGTGGCCGGGACAGTTACGAGCAGTACTTC. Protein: CASSGRDSYEQYF.

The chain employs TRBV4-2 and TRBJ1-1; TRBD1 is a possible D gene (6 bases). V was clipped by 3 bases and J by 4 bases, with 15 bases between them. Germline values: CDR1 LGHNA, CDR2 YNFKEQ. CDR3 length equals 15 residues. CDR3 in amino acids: CASSQQGGGITEAFF. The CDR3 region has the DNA TGTGCCAGCAGCCAGCAAGGGGGGGGAATCACTGAAGCTTTCTTT.

The CDR3 DNA follows: TGTGCCACCAGCAGAGATTATGCGGGGGCTGGGGAGACCCAGTACTTC. Its protein is CATSRDYAGAGETQYF. This rearrangement joins TRBV15 to TRBJ2-5; D is possibly TRBD2 (7 bases). CDR3 length: 16 amino acids. The ends were cut back, 0 bases at V and 5 bases at J, with 16 bases in the middle. Germline V gene data show CDR1 as LNHNV and CDR2 as YYDKDF (reference sequence).

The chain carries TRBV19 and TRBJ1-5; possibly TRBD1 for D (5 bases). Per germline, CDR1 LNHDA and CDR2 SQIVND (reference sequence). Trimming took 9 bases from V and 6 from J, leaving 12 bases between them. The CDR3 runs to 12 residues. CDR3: CARTDRGQPQHF. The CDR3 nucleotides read TGTGCCAGAACAGACAGAGGTCAGCCCCAGCATTTT.

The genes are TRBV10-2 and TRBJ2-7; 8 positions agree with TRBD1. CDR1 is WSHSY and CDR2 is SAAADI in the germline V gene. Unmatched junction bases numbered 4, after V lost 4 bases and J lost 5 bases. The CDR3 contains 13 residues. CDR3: CASSGQGLHEQYF. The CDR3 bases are TGCGCCAGCAGTGGACAGGGGCTACACGAGCAGTACTTC.

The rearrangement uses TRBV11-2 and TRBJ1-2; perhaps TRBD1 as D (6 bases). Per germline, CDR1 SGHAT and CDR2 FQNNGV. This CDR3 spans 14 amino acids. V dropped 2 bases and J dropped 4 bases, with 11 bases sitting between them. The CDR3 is CASSLWGHSYGYTF. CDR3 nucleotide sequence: TGTGCCAGCAGCTTATGGGGACACAGCTATGGCTACACCTTC.

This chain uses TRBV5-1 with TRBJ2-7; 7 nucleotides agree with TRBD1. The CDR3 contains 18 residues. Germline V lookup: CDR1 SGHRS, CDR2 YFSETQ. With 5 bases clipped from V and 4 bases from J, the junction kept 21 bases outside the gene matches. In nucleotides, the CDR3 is TGCGCCAGCAGGCGACAGGGAACAAACTCACTAGATCGATACGAGCAGTACTTC. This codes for CASRRQGTNSLDRYEQYF. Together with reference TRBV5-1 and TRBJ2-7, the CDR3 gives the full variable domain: KAGVTQTPRYLIKTRGQQVTLSCSPISGHRSVSWYQQTPGQGLQFLFEYFSETQRNKGNFPGRFSGRQFSNSRSEMNVSTLELGDSALYLCASRRQGTNSLDRYEQYFGPGTRLTVT.

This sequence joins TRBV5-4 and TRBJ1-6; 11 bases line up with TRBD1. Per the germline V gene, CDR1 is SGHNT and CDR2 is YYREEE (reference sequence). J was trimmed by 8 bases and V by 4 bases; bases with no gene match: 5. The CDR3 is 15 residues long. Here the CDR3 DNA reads TGTGCCAGCAGCGATGGGACAGGGGGGGATTCACCCCTCCACTTT. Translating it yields CASSDGTGGDSPLHF.

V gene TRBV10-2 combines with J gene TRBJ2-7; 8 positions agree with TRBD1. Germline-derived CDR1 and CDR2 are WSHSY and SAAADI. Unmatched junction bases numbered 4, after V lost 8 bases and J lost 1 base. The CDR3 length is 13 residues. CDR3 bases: TGCGCCAGCTGTAGGACAGGGTCCTACGAGCAGTACTTC. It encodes CASCRTGSYEQYF.

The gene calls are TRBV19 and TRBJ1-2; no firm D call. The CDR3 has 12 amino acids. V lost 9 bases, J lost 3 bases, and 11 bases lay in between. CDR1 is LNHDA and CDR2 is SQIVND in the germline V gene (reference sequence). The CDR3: CASTANHYGYTF. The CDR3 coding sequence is TGTGCCAGCACAGCTAACCACTATGGCTACACCTTC.